The 26 T cell receptor beta chains below all came from one sample that was sequenced in a study of regulatory T cells in long-lasting Graves disease. Arm-PCR of CDR3 regions and iRepertoire HTBI primers were used to build TCR beta libraries. One entry per CDR3 protein results from TCRdb running MiXCR on the multiplex PCR reads. This repertoire shows 300,000 to 400,000 distinct CDR3 sequences, roughly 15% found once; its top ten account for 22%. Documented time point: newly diagnosed GD, antithyroid drugs for less than 3 months. PBMC RNA was the source of the TCR library. The input for sequencing was peripheral blood mononuclear cells (PBMCs), taken at new diagnosis, from a patient treated with antithyroid drugs. These receptors all come from a female donor with Graves disease.

This clonotype has only a few counts. A much larger clone differs by one base, so this may be a read error. The rearrangement links TRBV24-1 to TRBJ2-2; TRBD2 aligns across 13 bases. This CDR3 has 17 residues. Looked up from germline, CDR1 is KGHDR and CDR2 is SFDVKD. CDR3 sequence reads: CATSDYRTSGRTGGLFF. The CDR3 nucleotides are TGTGCCACCAGTGACTACCGGACTAGCGGGAGAACCGGGGGGCTGTTTTTT.

Note on this clonotype: Relative to the germline gene, one junction end is altered; a read error may explain this. The chain joins TRBV30 to TRBJ1-4; D gene uncertain. Germline V gene lookup returns CDR1 GTSNPN and CDR2 SVGIG (reference sequence). The CDR3 spans 13 residues. The chain's CDR3 is CAWTGSVVEKLFF. As DNA, the CDR3 is TGTGCGTGGACGGGGAGTGTTGTGGAAAAACTGTTTTTT.

This chain links TRBV18 with TRBJ1-6; weak D call: TRBD1 (6 bases). CDR1 is KGHSH, CDR2 LQKENI, per germline. V dropped 3 bases and J dropped 10 bases, with 13 bases sitting between them. There are 14 residues in the CDR3. CDR3 residues: CASSPPAGDSPLHF. Written as DNA, the CDR3 is TGTGCCAGCTCACCTCCGGCAGGGGACTCACCCCTCCACTTT.

In this sample, this clonotype turned up a few times. V is TRBV7-2 and J is TRBJ1-3; D is undetermined. The CDR3 covers 16 residues. In germline, CDR1 is SGHTA, CDR2 FQGNSA. Trimming pared 6 bases from V and 2 bases from J, leaving 17 bases between. CDR3 loop: CASSWIGGRPGNTIYF. As DNA, the CDR3 is TGTGCCAGCAGTTGGATCGGAGGACGGCCTGGAAACACCATATATTTT.

This clonotype was observed many times. This chain uses TRBV28 with TRBJ2-6; D not resolved. CDR3 size: 13 residues. The germline gives CDR1 MDHEN, CDR2 SYDVKM. V was pared by 8 bases and J by 2 bases, with 7 bases between. The DNA of the CDR3 is TGTGCCAGCCTCGGAGCTGGGGCCAACGTCCTGACTTTC. Translating it yields CASLGAGANVLTF.

This clonotype was detected many times. This chain uses TRBV5-1 with TRBJ2-7; D is possibly TRBD1 (5 bases). Germline CDR1 and CDR2: SGHRS and YFSETQ. Trimming cost V 5 bases and J 0 bases, with 12 bases left between them. There are 14 residues in the CDR3. CDR3 DNA: TGCGCCAGCAGGAGACAGCACCTCTCCTACGAGCAGTACTTC. Its translation: CASRRQHLSYEQYF.

The CDR3 loop reads CAISVKGVYEQYF. The CDR3 nucleotides read TGTGCCATCAGTGTAAAGGGGGTATACGAGCAGTACTTC. This rearrangement joins TRBV10-3 to TRBJ2-7, with D maybe TRBD1 (6 bases). Germline V gene lookup returns CDR1 ENHRY and CDR2 SYGVKD. CDR3 length: 13 amino acids. The V end was cut by 4 bases, the J end by 4 bases, with 11 bases between.

This clonotype appeared many times. The CDR3 region has the DNA TGTGCCAGCAGCCAGCCCCTACAGGGGGGTGAAAAACTGTTTTTT. Its protein product is CASSQPLQGGEKLFF. J is TRBJ1-4 and V is TRBV7-9, with 8 bases identical to TRBD1. V dropped 5 bases and J dropped 7; count of bases not matched to a gene: 9. The CDR3 covers 15 residues. Germline loops: CDR1 SEHNR, CDR2 FQNEAQ (reference sequence).

This clonotype showed up many times. This chain links TRBV4-1 with TRBJ2-3; 10 nucleotides align to TRBD2. CDR3 length equals 17 residues. V was clipped by 2 bases and J by 0 bases; unmatched bases: 5. Germline V gene data show CDR1 as MGHRA and CDR2 as YSYEKL. DNA for the CDR3: TGCGCCAGCAGCCAACGAGGACTAGCGGCAAGCACAGATACGCAGTATTTT. Protein: CASSQRGLAASTDTQYF.

The CDR3 here is CSVRWETGTGKNNEQFF. The CDR3 DNA is TGCAGCGTTCGATGGGAAACCGGGACAGGGAAAAACAATGAGCAGTTCTTC. The chain joins TRBV29-1 to TRBJ2-1; TRBD1 agrees at 9 bases. Trimming removed 5 bases from V and 5 bases from J; junction bases left unmatched: 16. Germline V gene lookup returns CDR1 SQVTM and CDR2 ANQGSEA. The CDR3 covers 17 residues.

V is TRBV13 and J is TRBJ1-2; 8 bases line up with TRBD1. Per the germline V gene, CDR1 is PRHDT and CDR2 is FYEKMQ (reference sequence). J gave up 8 bases and V 4 bases, and 9 bases lay outside the gene matches. This CDR3 has 14 residues. CDR3 sequence (DNA): TGTGCCAGCAGCTCCAGCGACAGGGGTTACGGCTACACCTTC. This encodes CASSSSDRGYGYTF.

This clonotype was counted at least ten times. This sequence joins TRBV13 and TRBJ1-4; possible D gene TRBD1, 6 bases. CDR3 length: 14 amino acids. Per the germline V gene, CDR1 is PRHDT and CDR2 is FYEKMQ (reference sequence). The V gene lost 2 bases and the J gene lost 8 bases, with 12 bases spanning the gap. In nucleotides, the CDR3 is TGTGCCAGCAGCTTACGACAGGTGGAGGAAAAACTGTTTTTT. This translates into CASSLRQVEEKLFF.

J is TRBJ2-7 and V is TRBV2, with TRBD1 matching over 7 bases. Germline assignment: CDR1 SNHLY and CDR2 FYNNEI. The ends lost 2 bases at V and 5 bases at J; junction bases unmatched: 0. The CDR3 is 12 amino acids. The CDR3 spells CASSEQGDEQYF. The CDR3 DNA sequence: TGTGCCAGCAGTGAACAGGGGGACGAGCAGTACTTC.

The CDR3 here is CASSRTEVGRGEQYF. CDR3 nucleotide sequence: TGTGCCAGCAGCCGCACCGAGGTGGGGCGTGGCGAGCAGTACTTC. The rearrangement uses TRBV12-3 or TRBV12-4 and TRBJ2-7, with a possible D match to TRBD1 (5 bases). V was clipped by 6 bases and J by 6 bases, with 21 bases between them. The CDR3 consists of 15 residues.

This clonotype showed up many times. The V call is TRBV27, the J call TRBJ2-1, with 10 bases lining up with TRBD2. This CDR3 region has 15 residues. The ends lost 6 bases at V and 9 bases at J; junction bases unmatched: 11. The germline V gene has CDR1 MNHEY and CDR2 SMNVEV (reference sequence). CDR3 sequence: CASREPGLARSEQFF. The CDR3 DNA is TGTGCCAGCAGAGAACCGGGACTAGCGCGTTCTGAGCAGTTCTTC.

This clonotype turned up a few times. This chain uses TRBV7-9 with TRBJ2-2; possible D gene TRBD1, 6 bases. Trimming left V 9 bases short and J 3 bases short, with 11 bases between. Germline V CDR1 and CDR2: SEHNR, FQNEAQ (reference sequence). The CDR3 is 13 residues long. The CDR3 here is CARRTAHTGELFF. The CDR3 coding sequence is TGTGCCAGAAGGACAGCTCACACCGGGGAGCTGTTTTTT.

This clonotype came up a few times. V gene TRBV7-9 combines with J gene TRBJ2-6, with D unclear. Trimming took off 1 base at V and 1 base at J, with 5 bases between the two ends. CDR3 size: 15 residues. The germline V gene encodes CDR1 SEHNR and CDR2 FQNEAQ (reference sequence). CDR3 nucleotide sequence: TGTGCCAGCAGCTTAGTGAGATCTGGGGCCAACGTCCTGACTTTC. Amino acid sequence: CASSLVRSGANVLTF.

The chain carries TRBV7-6 and TRBJ2-1; 12 bases fit TRBD2. Germline V CDR1 and CDR2: SGHVS, FNYEAQ. With 4 bases clipped from V and 0 bases from J, the junction kept 10 bases outside the gene matches. The CDR3 runs to 19 residues. This CDR3 is CASSYPASGGGSSYNEQFF. The DNA of the CDR3 is TGTGCCAGCAGCTACCCGGCTAGCGGGGGGGGAAGCTCCTACAATGAGCAGTTCTTC.

This clonotype appeared a few times. The chain has TRBV10-3 and TRBJ2-1, with 10 bases fitting TRBD2. Near its end, the DNA agrees better with TRBJ2-5, so the J call may be wrong. CDR1 and CDR2 (germline): ENHRY, SYGVKD. CDR3 length: 15 amino acids. CDR3 in DNA: TGTGCCATCAGTGGGACTAGCGGTACTCAAGAGACCCAGTACTTC. It codes for CAISGTSGTQETQYF.

There are many counts of this clonotype. V and J are TRBV27 and TRBJ1-5; no reliable D call. The germline gives CDR1 MNHEY, CDR2 SMNVEV (reference sequence). This CDR3 is 14 amino acids long. V lost 3 bases and J lost 6, with 12 bases in between. In DNA form, the CDR3 reads TGTGCCAGCAGTTTTGCAGGAGGGTTTCAGCCCCAGCATTTT. It encodes CASSFAGGFQPQHF.

This clonotype was counted a single time. The CDR3 is CASSPGTGAEKLFF. CDR3 DNA: TGTGCCAGCAGCCCCGGGACAGGTGCGGAAAAACTGTTTTTT. This sequence joins TRBV7-6 and TRBJ1-4; 8 positions agree with TRBD1. CDR3 size: 14 residues. CDR1 SGHVS and CDR2 FNYEAQ come from the germline V gene. V trimming: 5 bases; J trimming: 8 bases; junction bases outside the gene matches: 7.

This clonotype was counted at least ten times. The chain couples TRBV29-1 to TRBJ2-5; 7 bases match TRBD1. V shed 0 bases, J shed 4 bases, and the junction held 11 bases outside the gene matches. Per germline, CDR1 SQVTM and CDR2 ANQGSEA. CDR3 length: 16 residues. CDR3 coding DNA: TGCAGCGTTGAAGATAGAAAGGGGGCCCTGAGAGAGACCCAGTACTTC. This sequence encodes CSVEDRKGALRETQYF.

The chain combines TRBV18 with TRBJ1-1, with TRBD1 identical over 8 bases. The ends lost 4 bases at V and 3 bases at J; junction bases unmatched: 10. Germline V gene sequence: CDR1 KGHSH, CDR2 LQKENI. The CDR3 runs 16 residues. CDR3: CASSRGQGREDTEAFF. In nucleotides, the CDR3 is TGTGCCAGCTCACGCGGACAGGGCAGGGAGGACACTGAAGCTTTCTTT.

This clonotype occurred a few times. This rearrangement joins TRBV4-3 to TRBJ2-7; D might be TRBD1 (6 bases). Germline values: CDR1 LGHNA, CDR2 YSLEER. The V end lost 1 base, the J end lost 6 bases, and 13 bases lay between the germline ends. The CDR3 is made up of 14 amino acids. The CDR3 is CASSQGVTGIEQYF. CDR3 nucleotide sequence: TGCGCCAGCAGCCAAGGGGTTACAGGGATCGAGCAGTACTTC.

This clonotype was found many times. This rearrangement joins TRBV28 to TRBJ2-3; D gene ambiguous. The germline V gene encodes CDR1 MDHEN and CDR2 SYDVKM. Trimming removed 6 bases at V and 4 bases at J, with 26 bases between. The CDR3 has 18 residues. The CDR3 loop is CASSNPPFVRLRADTQYF. For the CDR3, the DNA is TGTGCCAGCAGCAACCCCCCCTTCGTCCGGCTACGGGCAGATACGCAGTATTTT.

At least ten counts were recorded for this clonotype. J is TRBJ2-3 and V is TRBV12-3 or TRBV12-4; D remains unclear. Trimming stripped 5 bases from V and 0 bases from J, with 6 bases between. The CDR3 has 13 amino acids. CDR3 nucleotide sequence: TGTGCCAGCAGTCCTCTCAGCACAGATACGCAGTATTTT. It encodes CASSPLSTDTQYF.